This is a list of T cell receptor beta chains from one sample in a study of blood T cell repertoires in COVID-19. Assay used: immunoSEQ multiplex PCR; TCRdb lists only in-frame clones, some missing. The sample consists of about 250,000 clones, about 83% of them appearing once. Sequencing was performed on peripheral blood. The source is a man aged 35 to 55 with active or convalescent COVID-19. Each CDR3 is given with its conserved first and last residue. Each record gives: V gene, D gene, J gene, clone size, CDR3 protein, CDR3 DNA. A D gene is named only where the DNA matches it firmly. A row's size may be missing; if present it is once, few, many or a size class.

TRBV28,NA,TRBJ1-3,NA,CASTVRGLSSGNTIYF,TGTGCCAGCACCGTCAGGGGCCTCAGCTCTGGAAACACCATATATTTT
TRBV11-3,TRBD2,TRBJ2-5,NA,CASSLGDSGGAWWTQYF,TGTGCCAGCAGCTTAGGAGACTCCGGGGGGGCGTGGTGGACCCAGTACTTC
TRBV6-5,NA,TRBJ1-3,once,CASKPGQPGNTIYF,TGTGCCAGCAAACCGGGACAACCCGGAAACACCATATATTTT
TRBV7-2,TRBD1,TRBJ1-1,NA,CASSSSGTGGSTEAFF,TGTGCCAGCAGCTCTTCCGGGACAGGGGGTTCCACTGAAGCTTTCTTT
TRBV5-1,TRBD1,TRBJ2-1,NA,CASSPSGGSYNEQFF,TGCGCCAGCAGTCCTTCAGGGGGATCCTACAATGAGCAGTTCTTC
TRBV29-1,NA,TRBJ1-1,once,CSVVGVGQNTEAFF,TGCAGCGTTGTAGGGGTCGGGCAGAACACTGAAGCTTTCTTT
TRBV19,NA,TRBJ1-1,few,CASSIGRETEAFF,TGTGCCAGTAGTATAGGGCGGGAAACTGAAGCTTTCTTT
TRBV6-1,NA,TRBJ1-1,NA,CASSDRGLNTEAFF,TGTGCCAGCAGTGACAGGGGTCTGAACACTGAAGCTTTCTTT
TRBV18,NA,TRBJ1-2,NA,CASSPSGPRGYGYTF,TGTGCCAGCTCACCGTCAGGGCCAAGAGGTTACGGCTACACCTTC
TRBV6-2/TRBV6-3,TRBD2,TRBJ2-3,NA,CASSRPSGGSPSDTQYF,TGTGCCAGCAGTCGTCCCAGCGGGGGGTCCCCTTCCGATACGCAGTATTTT
TRBV6-6,TRBD1,TRBJ1-2,NA,CASSSSDRVNYGYTF,TGTGCCAGCAGTTCGTCCGACAGGGTTAACTATGGCTACACCTTC
TRBV14,NA,TRBJ1-1,NA,CASSRRSTPFNGAFF,TGTGCCAGCAGCCGCCGCTCTACGCCCTTTAATGGAGCTTTCTTT
TRBV6-5,TRBD2,TRBJ2-7,NA,CASSYSRVGTTYEQYF,TGTGCCAGCAGTTACTCGAGGGTAGGGACTACCTACGAGCAGTACTTC
TRBV18,NA,TRBJ2-7,once,CASSPPAGGYEQYF,TGTGCCAGCTCACCTCCGGCGGGCGGCTACGAGCAGTACTTC
TRBV5-4,NA,TRBJ2-1,NA,CASSLMGGSYNEQFF,TGTGCCAGCAGCTTGATGGGGGGCTCCTACAATGAGCAGTTCTTC